This TCR beta chain was documented in a study of early T cells in non-severe SARS-CoV-2 infection. Whole-study findings and limits: Private and CD4 specificities were missed by VDJdb matching, which favored anti-spike CD8 responses.

Comment on this clonotype: No antigen is known for it.

Attachment of unique molecular identifiers to individual cDNA molecules was performed. MiXCR, run by TCRdb on the 5' RACE reads, gives a single entry per CDR3 protein. The data contain just under 65,000 distinct CDR3 sequences, around 6.5% of them seen just once; the ten biggest clones take up more than 3%. Trimming took 7 bases from V and 8 from J, leaving 14 bases between them. Per the germline V gene, CDR1 is MNHEY and CDR2 is SVGAGI. There are 12 residues in the CDR3. The V call is TRBV6-5, the J call TRBJ1-2; tentatively, D is TRBD1 (6 bases). The source was whole blood, collected at baseline. The sequence was obtained from an adult who was a healthcare worker with PCR-confirmed SARS-CoV-2 infection or an uninfected control (not recorded which). CDR3 DNA: TGTGCCAGCACGGGAAGCGGGGGCGGCTACACCTTC. This encodes CASTGSGGGYTF.